This is a list of T cell receptor beta chains from one sample in a study of cytomegalovirus exposure and HLA in healthy donors. TCRdb's table, derived via immunoSEQ multiplex PCR, lists solely in-frame clones and lacks some. The data contain 90,000 to 110,000 clones, approximately 72% of them singletons. Sequencing was performed on PBMCs. These receptors were taken from a man between 25 and 39 years old in good health and CMV-seronegative. The CDR3 runs from the conserved cysteine through the conserved F or W. The order of the fields is J gene, D gene, V gene, clone size, CDR3 protein, CDR3 DNA. D genes are given only for firm matches. The size of a clone is reported for some rows only, either as once, few or many, or as a class for expanded clones.

TRBJ1-4 | . | TRBV28 | . | CASSFNRGRGVATNEKLFF | TGTGCCAGCAGTTTTAACCGCGGCAGGGGAGTTGCAACTAATGAAAAACTGTTTTTT
TRBJ2-7 | TRBD1 | TRBV5-1 | . | CASSALQGASYEQYF | TGCGCCAGCTCCGCCCTACAGGGGGCTTCCTACGAGCAGTACTTC
TRBJ2-5 | TRBD2 | TRBV7-8 | . | CASSSPGGGRAQGETQYF | TGTGCCAGCAGCTCCCCTGGGGGCGGGAGGGCCCAAGGGGAGACCCAGTACTTC
TRBJ2-7 | . | TRBV30 | . | CAWTEGISYEQYF | TGTGCCTGGACCGAGGGAATCTCCTACGAGCAGTACTTC
TRBJ1-5 | TRBD1 | TRBV5-1 | . | CASRETGDGQPQHF | TGCGCCAGCAGAGAAACAGGGGATGGACAGCCCCAGCATTTT
TRBJ1-1 | TRBD1 | TRBV4-3 | . | CASSQERGLTEAFF | TGCGCCAGCAGCCAAGAAAGGGGGCTCACTGAAGCTTTCTTT
TRBJ1-2 | TRBD1 | TRBV4-1 | . | CASSPKDRGQYGYTF | TGCGCCAGCAGCCCAAAGGACAGGGGGCAATATGGCTACACCTTC
TRBJ2-7 | . | TRBV27 | . | CASSPTWGPHEQYF | TGTGCCAGCAGCCCGACGTGGGGGCCACACGAGCAGTACTTC
TRBJ1-2 | TRBD1 | TRBV9 | . | CASSAATGGGYTF | TGTGCCAGCAGCGCTGCGACAGGGGGCGGCTACACCTTC
TRBJ2-5 | . | TRBV7-9 | . | CASSPLQETQYF | TGTGCCAGCAGCCCCTTACAAGAGACCCAGTACTTC
TRBJ1-3 | . | TRBV4-1 | . | CASSQGGVAGNTIYF | TGCGCCAGCAGCCAAGGGGGGGTAGCTGGAAACACCATATATTTT
TRBJ1-3 | . | TRBV7-9 | . | CASSFTGGDSGNTIYF | TGTGCCAGCAGCTTTACGGGAGGGGACTCTGGAAACACCATATATTTT
TRBJ2-1 | TRBD2 | TRBV27 | . | CASSFSGGGYNEQFF | TGTGCCAGCAGTTTTAGCGGGGGGGGCTACAATGAGCAGTTCTTC
TRBJ1-6 | TRBD1 | TRBV7-8 | . | CASSNGQGGNSPLHF | TGTGCCAGCAGCAACGGACAGGGGGGAAATTCACCCCTCCACTTT
TRBJ1-2 | . | TRBV6-5 | . | CASSYFGQGSVGYTF | TGTGCCAGCAGTTACTTCGGCCAGGGTTCTGTTGGCTACACCTTC
TRBJ1-2 | . | TRBV19 | . | CASSTSVGANYGYTF | TGTGCCAGTAGTACGTCGGTAGGGGCGAACTATGGCTACACCTTC
TRBJ1-4 | TRBD1 | TRBV2 | . | CASSEGQGGYEKLFF | TGTGCCAGCAGTGAGGGACAGGGCGGGTATGAAAAACTGTTTTTT
TRBJ1-2 | TRBD1 | TRBV7-8 | . | CASSSLTGGIDGYTF | TGTGCCAGCAGCTCCCTGACAGGGGGGATTGATGGCTACACCTTC
TRBJ2-7 | TRBD2 | TRBV5-1 | . | CASSLRTSGDYEQYF | TGCGCCAGCAGCCTGCGGACTAGCGGGGACTACGAGCAGTACTTC
TRBJ1-6 | . | TRBV9 | . | CASSVTGLGSPLHF | TGTGCCAGCAGCGTAACAGGGCTAGGATCACCCCTCCACTTT
TRBJ2-3 | TRBD2 | TRBV19 | . | CASSTSGGTDTQYF | TGTGCCAGTAGTACTAGCGGAGGCACAGATACGCAGTATTTT
TRBJ1-4 | . | TRBV5-4 | . | CASSLTGDATNEKLFF | TGTGCCAGCAGCTTGACAGGAGATGCAACTAATGAAAAACTGTTTTTT
TRBJ2-5 | TRBD2 | TRBV25-1 | . | CASSGLAIGETQYF | TGTGCCAGCAGTGGACTAGCTATCGGGGAGACCCAGTACTTC
TRBJ2-7 | TRBD2 | TRBV2 | . | CASILSSGGGEQYF | TGTGCCAGCATCCTCTCCAGCGGCGGGGGCGAGCAGTACTTC
TRBJ2-7 | TRBD1 | TRBV6-5 | . | CASNLRETGAYEQYF | TGTGCCAGCAATTTACGAGAGACAGGGGCCTACGAGCAGTACTTC
TRBJ2-1 | . | TRBV7-9 | . | CASSLGPGGSTYNEQFF | TGTGCCAGCAGCTTAGGACCCGGGGGTTCCACCTACAATGAGCAGTTCTTC
TRBJ1-2 | . | TRBV29-1 | . | CSAKDSRDYGYTF | TGCAGCGCCAAGGACAGTAGGGACTATGGCTACACCTTC
TRBJ2-3 | . | TRBV19 | . | CASSSISPGSADTQYF | TGTGCCAGCTCATCGATAAGCCCGGGTTCCGCAGATACGCAGTATTTT
TRBJ2-5 | TRBD2 | TRBV30 | . | CAWSQGLAGLETQYF | TGTGCCTGGAGTCAGGGACTAGCGGGGCTGGAGACCCAGTACTTC
TRBJ2-2 | . | TRBV7-9 | . | CASSHLNTGELFF | TGTGCCAGCAGCCACCTAAACACCGGGGAGCTGTTTTTT
TRBJ2-1 | . | TRBV11-3 | . | CASSHGQSGSYNEQFF | TGTGCCAGCAGCCACGGACAAAGTGGATCCTACAATGAGCAGTTCTTC
TRBJ1-1 | TRBD1 | TRBV6-1 | . | CASSSKDRWDTEAFF | TGTGCCAGCAGTAGCAAGGACAGGTGGGACACTGAAGCTTTCTTT
TRBJ1-2 | . | TRBV6-7 | . | CASSYPESDRRNYGYTF | TGTGCCAGCAGTTACCCAGAAAGCGACCGGCGAAACTATGGCTACACCTTC
TRBJ2-3 | TRBD1 | TRBV19 | . | CASSSGQGSTDTQYF | TGTGCCAGTAGTTCCGGACAGGGAAGCACAGATACGCAGTATTTT
TRBJ2-1 | TRBD2 | TRBV6-5 | . | CASRKTSASYNEQFF | TGTGCCAGCAGGAAGACTAGCGCCTCCTACAATGAGCAGTTCTTC
TRBJ2-7 | . | TRBV5-4 | . | CASSLQQGPYEQYF | TGTGCCAGCAGCTTACAACAGGGCCCCTACGAGCAGTACTTC
TRBJ1-2 | TRBD1 | TRBV2 | . | CASSLTGQGYYGYTF | TGTGCCAGCAGTCTTACCGGACAGGGTTATTATGGCTACACCTTC
TRBJ2-5 | TRBD2 | TRBV19 | . | CASSQSGVGETQYF | TGTGCCAGTAGCCAAAGCGGGGTCGGGGAGACCCAGTACTTC
TRBJ1-2 | TRBD1 | TRBV7-9 | . | CASSPGDRGRDGYTF | TGTGCCAGCAGCCCGGGGGACAGGGGGCGCGATGGCTACACCTTC
TRBJ1-5 | . | TRBV7-6 | once | CASSLGNTNQPQHF | TGTGCCAGCAGCTTAGGCAACACCAATCAGCCCCAGCATTTT
TRBJ2-1 | . | TRBV5-4 | few | CASSLTSSGYNEQFF | TGTGCCAGCAGCCTAACTAGCTCAGGCTACAATGAGCAGTTCTTC
TRBJ2-3 | . | TRBV11-3 | once | CASSLKAGTDTQYF | TGTGCCAGCAGCTTAAAGGCGGGAACAGATACGCAGTATTTT
TRBJ2-1 | . | TRBV10-3 | . | CAISESPPSMSSYNEQFF | TGTGCCATCAGTGAGTCTCCCCCATCCATGAGCTCCTACAATGAGCAGTTCTTC
TRBJ2-7 | TRBD1 | TRBV28 | . | CASSPGQSYEQYF | TGTGCCAGCAGCCCGGGACAGTCCTACGAGCAGTACTTC
TRBJ1-4 | TRBD1 | TRBV29-1 | . | CSVERQGGEKLFF | TGCAGCGTTGAAAGACAGGGCGGAGAAAAACTGTTTTTT
TRBJ2-5 | TRBD2 | TRBV19 | once | CASRRTGGGQETQYF | TGTGCCAGTAGACGGACTGGCGGGGGACAAGAGACCCAGTACTTC
TRBJ2-2 | . | TRBV10-3 | once | CAISPSGALRNTGELFF | TGTGCCATCAGCCCGAGTGGGGCCCTACGTAACACCGGGGAGCTGTTTTTT
TRBJ2-5 | . | TRBV10-1 | many | CASSGAGIDQETQYF | TGCGCCAGCAGTGGGGCAGGTATTGACCAAGAGACCCAGTACTTC
TRBJ2-7 | TRBD2 | TRBV5-1 | . | CASNGASGGGEQYF | TGCGCCAGTAACGGAGCTAGCGGGGGGGGCGAGCAGTACTTC
TRBJ2-7 | TRBD1 | TRBV18 | few | CASSPRGQPPDEQYF | TGTGCCAGCTCACCAAGGGGACAGCCCCCGGACGAGCAGTACTTC
TRBJ1-1 | . | TRBV30 | . | CAWRRQANTEAFF | TGTGCCTGGAGAAGACAGGCCAACACTGAAGCTTTCTTT
TRBJ2-3 | . | TRBV4-1 | . | CASSPMTVSTDTQYF | TGCGCCAGCAGCCCGATGACAGTTAGCACAGATACGCAGTATTTT
TRBJ2-5 | . | TRBV18 | . | CASSPGNQETQYF | TGTGCCAGCTCACCCGGGAACCAAGAGACCCAGTACTTC
TRBJ1-4 | . | TRBV6-6 | . | CASSLDRGTSEKLFF | TGTGCCAGCAGCCTAGATAGGGGGACCTCTGAAAAACTGTTTTTT
TRBJ2-3 | . | TRBV27 | . | CASSLRGTDTQYF | TGTGCCAGCAGTTTACGGGGGACAGATACGCAGTATTTT
TRBJ2-7 | . | TRBV9 | . | CASSVAGDRNYEQYF | TGTGCCAGCAGCGTAGCGGGGGACCGAAACTACGAGCAGTACTTC
TRBJ2-1 | TRBD2 | TRBV19 | few | CASRGSGGWNEQFF | TGTGCCAGTAGAGGTAGCGGGGGTTGGAATGAGCAGTTCTTC
TRBJ2-3 | . | TRBV28 | few | CASSPLNRGGGDTQYF | TGTGCCAGCAGTCCCCTGAATAGGGGAGGGGGAGATACGCAGTATTTT
TRBJ2-7 | . | TRBV15 | . | CATSRDIYRAEQYF | TGTGCCACCAGCAGAGATATATACAGGGCCGAGCAGTACTTC